This T cell receptor beta chain was found in a study of shared clonotypes between healthy human individuals. A word on this clone: No antigen is known for it.

The germline gives CDR1 SGHRS, CDR2 YFSETQ. The CDR3 consists of 16 residues. The junction had 5 bases not matched to a gene; V was cut back by 3 bases and J by 2 bases. Study-wide results and caveats: Tissue TCR repertoires likely differ from these blood-only repertoires. Limited genetic and exposure-history diversity came from having few donors.

Investigators spread the genomic DNA of each subset evenly over several immunoSEQ plates. Sequencing was performed with immunoSEQ multiplex PCR; in TCRdb, only in-frame clones are kept and a portion is missing. The data show around 500,000 clones, about 85% seen once. Material: PBMCs. The V and J genes are TRBV5-1 and TRBJ2-6; 7 bases agree with TRBD1. This sequence originates from a woman in her thirties or forties in good health. Some clones in this sample may be carry-over from other donors' samples. The CDR3 DNA is TGCGCCAGCAGCTCGACCACAGGGGCTGGGGCCAACGTCCTGACTTTC. It yields the protein CASSSTTGAGANVLTF.